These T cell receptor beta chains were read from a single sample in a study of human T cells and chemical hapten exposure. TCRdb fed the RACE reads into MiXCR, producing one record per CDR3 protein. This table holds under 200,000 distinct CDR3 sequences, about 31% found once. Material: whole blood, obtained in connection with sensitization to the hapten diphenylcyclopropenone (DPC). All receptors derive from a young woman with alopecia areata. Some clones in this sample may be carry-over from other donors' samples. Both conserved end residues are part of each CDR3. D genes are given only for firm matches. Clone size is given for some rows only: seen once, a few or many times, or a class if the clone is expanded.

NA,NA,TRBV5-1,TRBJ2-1,CASSLTGNHNEQFF,TGCGCCAGCAGCTTGACAGGGAATCACAATGAGCAGTTCTTC
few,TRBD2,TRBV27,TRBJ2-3,CASSLAGRTDTQYF,TGTGCCAGCAGTCTAGCGGGGCGCACAGATACGCAGTATTTT
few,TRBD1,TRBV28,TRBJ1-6,CASSEGQGNSPLHF,TGTGCCAGCAGTGAGGGACAGGGTAATTCACCCCTCCACTTT
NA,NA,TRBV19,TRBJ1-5,CASSALHRAYQPQHF,TGTGCCAGTAGTGCCCTCCACAGGGCTTATCAGCCCCAGCATTTT
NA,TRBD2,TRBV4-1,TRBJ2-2,CASSQVGLAGGRNTGELFF,TGCGCCAGCAGCCAAGTCGGACTAGCGGGGGGGCGGAACACCGGGGAGCTGTTTTTT
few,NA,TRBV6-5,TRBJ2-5,CASSYRGFVETQYF,TGTGCCAGCAGTTACCGGGGGTTTGTGGAGACCCAGTACTTC
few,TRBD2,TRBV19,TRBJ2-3,CASSMASGTSDTQYF,TGTGCCAGTAGTATGGCTAGCGGGACCTCAGATACGCAGTATTTT
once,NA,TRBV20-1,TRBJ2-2,CSAQTGGRAGELFF,TGCAGTGCCCAAACCGGGGGTAGGGCCGGGGAGCTGTTTTTT
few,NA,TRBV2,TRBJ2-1,CASMIYNEQFF,TGTGCCAGCATGATCTACAATGAGCAGTTCTTC
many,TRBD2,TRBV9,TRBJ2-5,CASSSSGQETQYF,TGTGCCAGCAGCTCTAGCGGGCAAGAGACCCAGTACTTC
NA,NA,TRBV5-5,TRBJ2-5,CASSLARGREETQYF,TGTGCCAGCAGCTTGGCCCGGGGGCGGGAAGAGACCCAGTACTTC
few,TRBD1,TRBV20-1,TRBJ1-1,CSARPGQGTEAFF,TGCAGTGCTAGACCGGGACAGGGCACTGAAGCTTTCTTT
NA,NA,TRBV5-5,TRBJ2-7,CASSGRDWSYEQYF,TGTGCCAGCAGCGGCCGGGACTGGTCCTACGAGCAGTACTTC
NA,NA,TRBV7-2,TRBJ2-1,CASSFRTAVNEQFF,TGTGCCAGCAGCTTTAGGACTGCCGTCAATGAGCAGTTCTTC
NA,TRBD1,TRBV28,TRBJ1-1,CASRGTGAGTEAFF,TGTGCCAGCAGGGGGACAGGGGCGGGAACTGAAGCTTTCTTT
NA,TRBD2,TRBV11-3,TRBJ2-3,CASSSQAGGLNTQYF,TGTGCCAGCAGCTCTCAAGCGGGGGGGCTGAATACGCAGTATTTT